This TCR beta chain was captured by sequencing in a study of T-cell memory formation after mild COVID-19. Study results and limitations: In pre-infection memory, a portion of responding clones appeared, which suggested that cross-reactive memory joined. The CD4+ clones that contracted clustered mainly within CM and EM, and the CD8+ clones concentrated in EMRA. Clones that contracted from day 15 to 85 were balanced CD4/CD8, while later expanders leaned CD4+.

Regarding this clonotype: Its antigen is still unknown.

From the 5' RACE reads, TCRdb called clonotypes with MiXCR, one entry per CDR3 protein. Here the sample spans 350,000 or so distinct CDR3 sequences, roughly 21% being singletons. Germline values: CDR1 SEHNR, CDR2 FQNEAQ (reference sequence). The CDR3 has 16 residues. Trimming stripped 3 bases from V and 4 bases from J, with 17 bases between. The source is an adult woman who had mild COVID-19 (a few samples of this study predate the infection). Cell type and time point are not known. The sequenced sample consisted of PBMCs or a T cell subset sorted from them (not recorded which). The rearrangement uses TRBV7-9 and TRBJ2-3; D perhaps matches TRBD2 (6 bases). CDR3 in DNA: TGTGCCAGCAGCTTGACGACTATCGGGAGCGCAGATACGCAGTATTTT. Its protein product is CASSLTTIGSADTQYF.